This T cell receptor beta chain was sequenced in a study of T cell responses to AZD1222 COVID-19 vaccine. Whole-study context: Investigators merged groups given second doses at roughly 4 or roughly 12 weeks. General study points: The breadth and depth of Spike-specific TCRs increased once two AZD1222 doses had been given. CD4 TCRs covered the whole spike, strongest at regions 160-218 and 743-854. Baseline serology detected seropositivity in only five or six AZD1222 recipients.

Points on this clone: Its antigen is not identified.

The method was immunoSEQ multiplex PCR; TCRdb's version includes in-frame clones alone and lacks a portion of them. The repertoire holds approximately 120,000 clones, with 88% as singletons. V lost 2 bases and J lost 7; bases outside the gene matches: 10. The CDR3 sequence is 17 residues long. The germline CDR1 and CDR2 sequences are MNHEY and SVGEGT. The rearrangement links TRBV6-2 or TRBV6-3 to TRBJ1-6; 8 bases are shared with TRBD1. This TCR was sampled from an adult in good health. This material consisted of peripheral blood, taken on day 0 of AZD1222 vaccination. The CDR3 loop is CASSYGTTGARNSPLHF. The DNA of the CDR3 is TGTGCCAGCAGTTACGGGACGACAGGGGCACGGAATTCACCCCTCCACTTT.